These 18 T cell receptor beta chains share one sample of origin, sequenced in a study of control samples from healthy donors and cancer patients. Sequencing was performed with immunoSEQ multiplex PCR; in TCRdb, only in-frame clones are kept and a portion is missing. The sample holds about 140,000 clones, about 89% seen once. Sequenced material: blood. The receptors come from a man younger than 30 in good health.

This rearrangement joins TRBV18 to TRBJ1-2, with a possible D match to TRBD1 (5 bases). The CDR3 is made up of 15 amino acids. CDR1 is KGHSH, CDR2 LQKENI, per germline. V was trimmed by 3 bases and J by 3 bases, leaving 14 bases between them. CDR3 nucleotides: TGTGCCAGCTCACCCGGGGCGGGTTTCGACTATGGCTACACCTTC. This sequence encodes CASSPGAGFDYGYTF.

The chain employs TRBV9 and TRBJ1-2; 9 bases are a match to TRBD1. Germline values: CDR1 SGDLS, CDR2 YYNGEE. This CDR3 comprises 15 residues. V lost 3 bases, J lost 2 bases, and 5 bases stayed unmatched. The DNA for the CDR3 is TGTGCCAGCAGCGCCTGGGACAGGGTAAACTATGGCTACACCTTC. Residues: CASSAWDRVNYGYTF.

The chain joins TRBV2 to TRBJ2-1; D call uncertain. V was shortened by 3 bases and J by 0 bases, with 9 bases between the two germline ends. CDR1 and CDR2 (germline): SNHLY, FYNNEI. The CDR3 consists of 15 residues. As DNA, the CDR3 is TGTGCCAGCAGTGATTCTGGCATCTCCTACAATGAGCAGTTCTTC. Translating gives CASSDSGISYNEQFF.

The rearrangement uses TRBV9 and TRBJ1-2; no firm D call. The CDR3 extends over 15 amino acids. Germline V gene sequence: CDR1 SGDLS, CDR2 YYNGEE. Trimming shortened V by 0 bases and J by 2 bases, and 11 bases separated the two germline ends. CDR3 protein: CASSVGFAGNYGYTF. CDR3 DNA sequence: TGTGCCAGCAGCGTAGGTTTTGCGGGGAACTATGGCTACACCTTC. Looking up the rest from reference TRBV9 and TRBJ1-2 gives the full variable domain: DSGVTQTPKHLITATGQRVTLRCSPRSGDLSVYWYQQSLDQGLQFLIQYYNGEERAKGNILERFSAQQFPDLHSELNLSSLELGDSALYFCASSVGFAGNYGYTFGSGTRLTVV.

The rearrangement joins TRBV11-2 to TRBJ2-2; unclear D gene. This CDR3 has 13 amino acids. CDR1 SGHAT and CDR2 FQNNGV come from the germline V gene. V was pared by 0 bases and J by 4 bases, with 3 bases between. The CDR3 DNA reads TGTGCCAGCAGCTTAGAGGCCACCGGGGAGCTGTTTTTT. This codes for CASSLEATGELFF.

V and J are TRBV6-1 and TRBJ1-6; 7 bases are a match to TRBD1. Per germline, CDR1 MNHNS and CDR2 SASEGT. This CDR3 region has 15 residues. J gave up 7 bases and V 1 base, and 4 bases lay outside the gene matches. DNA of the CDR3: TGTGCCAGCAGTGAAGTTGGAGGGGGCAATTCACCCCTCCACTTT. This encodes CASSEVGGGNSPLHF.

V is TRBV5-1 and J is TRBJ1-4; D is possibly TRBD1 (5 bases). Germline V lookup: CDR1 SGHRS, CDR2 YFSETQ. CDR3 size: 15 residues. V lost 1 base and J lost 6, with 13 bases in between. The CDR3 loop is CASSLKGRWDEKLFF. The CDR3 DNA reads TGCGCCAGCAGCTTGAAGGGGCGCTGGGATGAAAAACTGTTTTTT.

This chain uses TRBV5-4 with TRBJ2-1; the match to TRBD1 covers 8 bases. The CDR3 is made up of 16 amino acids. V was clipped by 1 base and J by 3 bases; unmatched bases: 6. Germline assignment: CDR1 SGHNT and CDR2 YYREEE (reference sequence). CDR3 nucleotides: TGTGCCAGCAGCTTGTTTCAGGGGGCAAACTACAATGAGCAGTTCTTC. This codes for CASSLFQGANYNEQFF.

The chain links TRBV2 to TRBJ1-1, with a possible D match to TRBD1 (6 bases). The CDR3 is 15 amino acids. The germline V and J ends were trimmed by 6 bases and 4 bases, with 18 bases remaining between them. Germline V gene sequence: CDR1 SNHLY, CDR2 FYNNEI. CDR3 sequence (DNA): TGTGCCAGCAGGACAGGTCGACGGAAAGGCACTGAAGCTTTCTTT. Translating it yields CASRTGRRKGTEAFF.

This chain joins TRBV6-5 and TRBJ1-6; D gene unclear. This CDR3 is 13 amino acids long. Trimming took off 6 bases at V and 10 bases at J, with 13 bases between the two ends. The germline CDR1 and CDR2 sequences are MNHEY and SVGAGI. The CDR3 sequence is CASSATQESPLHF. The CDR3 DNA reads as TGTGCCAGCAGCGCTACCCAGGAATCACCCCTCCACTTT.

This rearrangement joins TRBV25-1 to TRBJ1-1; D not certain. Germline V lookup: CDR1 MGHDK, CDR2 SYGVNS. The V end was cut by 0 bases, the J end by 7 bases, with 9 bases between. The CDR3 consists of 13 residues. CDR3 sequence reads: CASSEYETDEAFF. DNA of the CDR3: TGTGCCAGCAGTGAATACGAGACGGATGAAGCTTTCTTT.

CDR3 coding DNA: TGCGCCAGCAGCGGACGGCCGGACACCGGGGAGCTGTTTTTT. Translated: CASSGRPDTGELFF. This rearrangement joins TRBV5-1 to TRBJ2-2; D ambiguous. With 4 bases removed from V and 3 bases from J, the gap between germline ends came to 10 bases. CDR1 and CDR2 (germline): SGHRS, YFSETQ. This CDR3 has 14 residues.

The genes are TRBV6-2 or TRBV6-3 and TRBJ2-7; the match to TRBD2 covers 12 bases. Germline loops: CDR1 MNHEY, CDR2 SVGEGT. CDR3 length equals 18 residues. V lost 7 bases to trimming and J lost 0 bases; unmatched junction nucleotides: 13. The CDR3 loop is CASTPRTSGVIGSYEQYF. CDR3 sequence (DNA): TGTGCCAGCACCCCCCGGACTAGCGGGGTGATCGGCTCCTACGAGCAGTACTTC.

The genes are TRBV4-1 and TRBJ1-4; D is undetermined. Germline values: CDR1 MGHRA, CDR2 YSYEKL. This CDR3 has 15 residues. V was cut by 0 bases and J by 7 bases, with 12 bases left in between. CDR3 protein: CASSQDEQAPEKLFF. The CDR3 DNA reads TGCGCCAGCAGCCAAGATGAGCAGGCCCCTGAAAAACTGTTTTTT.

This rearrangement joins TRBV29-1 to TRBJ2-7, with 8 nucleotides matching TRBD1. V lost 5 bases to trimming and J lost 1 base; unmatched junction nucleotides: 7. Germline V CDR1 and CDR2: SQVTM, ANQGSEA. The CDR3 length is 14 residues. Here the CDR3 reads CSVRPTGDSYEQYF. CDR3 sequence (DNA): TGCAGCGTTCGCCCGACAGGGGATTCCTACGAGCAGTACTTC.

This clone was recorded once. This chain connects TRBV2 to TRBJ1-2; TRBD1 aligns across 10 bases. V lost 5 bases and J lost 6; bases outside the gene matches: 3. The germline CDR1 and CDR2 sequences are SNHLY and FYNNEI. The CDR3 has 13 amino acids. The CDR3, as DNA: TGTGCCAGCAGTCCGGACAGGGGGAATGGCTACACCTTC. Protein sequence: CASSPDRGNGYTF.

The chain uses TRBV7-6 and TRBJ2-1, with 7 bases lining up with TRBD2. Germline V lookup: CDR1 SGHVS, CDR2 FNYEAQ. J was trimmed by 4 bases and V by 0 bases; bases with no gene match: 3. The CDR3 has 15 residues. The CDR3 DNA follows: TGTGCCAGCAGCTTAGCGGAACTAGCGTACAATGAGCAGTTCTTC. Translated: CASSLAELAYNEQFF.

This chain connects TRBV5-5 to TRBJ2-2; 7 positions agree with TRBD1. The CDR3 is made up of 16 amino acids. The germline V gene encodes CDR1 SGHKS and CDR2 YYEKEE (reference sequence). Trimming cost V 3 bases and J 6 bases; bases outside gene matches: 11. CDR3 amino acids: CASSSGAGTESGELFF. In nucleotides, the CDR3 is TGTGCCAGCAGCTCAGGGGCCGGGACAGAGTCCGGGGAGCTGTTTTTT.